Reported below is one T cell receptor (beta chain). These data originate in a study of tumor-infiltrating lymphocytes in localized non-small cell lung cancer. The method was immunoSEQ multiplex PCR; TCRdb's version includes in-frame clones alone and lacks a portion of them. The table shows over 15,000 clones, with around 41% occurring only once. CDR1 and CDR2 from the germline V gene are PRHDT and FYEKMQ (reference sequence). CDR3 length equals 13 residues. Trimming took 5 bases from V and 5 from J, leaving 11 bases between them. Input material: lung tumor tissue. The TCR originated in a human donor with non-small cell lung cancer. The V gene is TRBV13, the J gene TRBJ2-3; D is uncertain. The CDR3 region is CASSRVGQDTQYF. The CDR3 DNA reads TGTGCCAGCAGCCGGGTGGGTCAAGATACGCAGTATTTT. Supplemented by reference TRBV13 and TRBJ2-3, the full variable domain reads AAGVIQSPRHLIKEKRETATLKCYPIPRHDTVYWYQQGPGQDPQFLISFYEKMQSDKGSIPDRFSAQQFSDYHSELNMSSLELGDSALYFCASSRVGQDTQYFGPGTRLTVL.